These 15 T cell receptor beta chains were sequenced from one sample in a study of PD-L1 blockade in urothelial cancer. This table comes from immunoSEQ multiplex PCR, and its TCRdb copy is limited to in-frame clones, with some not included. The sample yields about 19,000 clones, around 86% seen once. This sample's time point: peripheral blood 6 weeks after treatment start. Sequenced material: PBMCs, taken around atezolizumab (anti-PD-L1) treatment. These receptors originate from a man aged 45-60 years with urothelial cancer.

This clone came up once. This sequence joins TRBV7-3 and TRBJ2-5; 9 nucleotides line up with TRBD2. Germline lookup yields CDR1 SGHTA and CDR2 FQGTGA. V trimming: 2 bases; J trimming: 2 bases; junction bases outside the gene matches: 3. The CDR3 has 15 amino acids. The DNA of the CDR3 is TGTGCCAGCAGCTTAGCTAGCGGGGTACAAGAGACCCAGTACTTC. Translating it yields CASSLASGVQETQYF.

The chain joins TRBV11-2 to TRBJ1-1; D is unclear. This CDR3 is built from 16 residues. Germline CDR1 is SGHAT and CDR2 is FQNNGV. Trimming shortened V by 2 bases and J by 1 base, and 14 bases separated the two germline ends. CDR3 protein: CASSLTLGKGNTEAFF. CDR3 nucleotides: TGTGCCAGCAGCTTAACCCTCGGGAAAGGGAACACTGAAGCTTTCTTT. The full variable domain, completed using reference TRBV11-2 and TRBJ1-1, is EAGVAQSPRYKIIEKRQSVAFWCNPISGHATLYWYQQILGQGPKLLIQFQNNGVVDDSQLPKDRFSAERLKGVDSTLKIQPAKLEDSAVYLCASSLTLGKGNTEAFFGQGTRLTVV.

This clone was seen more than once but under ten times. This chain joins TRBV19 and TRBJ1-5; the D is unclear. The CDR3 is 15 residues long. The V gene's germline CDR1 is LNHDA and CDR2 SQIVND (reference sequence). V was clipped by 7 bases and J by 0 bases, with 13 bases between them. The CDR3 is CASTVALASNQPQHF. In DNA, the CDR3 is TGTGCCAGTACGGTAGCCTTAGCTAGCAATCAGCCCCAGCATTTT.

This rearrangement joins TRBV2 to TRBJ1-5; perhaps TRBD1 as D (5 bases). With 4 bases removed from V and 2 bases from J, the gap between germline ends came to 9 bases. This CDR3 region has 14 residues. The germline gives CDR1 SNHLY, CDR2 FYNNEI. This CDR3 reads CASSVREGNQPQHF. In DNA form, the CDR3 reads TGTGCCAGCAGTGTCAGGGAGGGCAATCAGCCCCAGCATTTT.

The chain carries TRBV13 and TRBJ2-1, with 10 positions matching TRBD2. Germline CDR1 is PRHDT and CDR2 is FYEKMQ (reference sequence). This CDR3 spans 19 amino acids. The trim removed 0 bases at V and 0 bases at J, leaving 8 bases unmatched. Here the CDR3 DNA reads TGTGCCAGCAGCTTAGGGATAGCGGGGGGATTTAGCTCCTACAATGAGCAGTTCTTC. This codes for CASSLGIAGGFSSYNEQFF.

In DNA, the CDR3 is TGTGCCAGCAGTGACTCCGGGACTAGTGAGCAGTTCTTC. Translated, it gives CASSDSGTSEQFF. The chain combines TRBV6-4 with TRBJ2-1; 8 nucleotides match TRBD2. Germline assignment: CDR1 MRHNA and CDR2 SNTAGT. With 0 bases clipped from V and 9 bases from J, the junction kept 1 base outside the gene matches. The CDR3 is 13 amino acids.

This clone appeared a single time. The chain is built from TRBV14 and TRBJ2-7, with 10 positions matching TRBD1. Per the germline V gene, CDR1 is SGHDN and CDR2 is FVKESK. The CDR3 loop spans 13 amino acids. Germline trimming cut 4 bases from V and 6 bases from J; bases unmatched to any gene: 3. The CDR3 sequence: CASSPRTGGEQYV. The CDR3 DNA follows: TGTGCCAGCAGCCCAAGGACAGGGGGCGAGCAGTACGTC.

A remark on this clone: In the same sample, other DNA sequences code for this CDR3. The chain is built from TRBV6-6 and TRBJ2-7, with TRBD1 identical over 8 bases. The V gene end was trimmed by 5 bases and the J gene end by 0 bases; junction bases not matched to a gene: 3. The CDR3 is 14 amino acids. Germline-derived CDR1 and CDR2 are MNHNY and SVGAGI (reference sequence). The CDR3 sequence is CASSDRGGSYEQYV. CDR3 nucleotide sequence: TGTGCCAGCAGTGACAGGGGAGGCTCCTACGAGCAGTACGTC.

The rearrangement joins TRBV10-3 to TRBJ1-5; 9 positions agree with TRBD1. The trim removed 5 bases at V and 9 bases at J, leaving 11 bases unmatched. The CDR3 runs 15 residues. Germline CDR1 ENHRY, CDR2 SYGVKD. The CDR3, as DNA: TGTGCCATCAGTACCGGGACAGGGAAGGAGGGGCCCCAGCATTTT. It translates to CAISTGTGKEGPQHF.

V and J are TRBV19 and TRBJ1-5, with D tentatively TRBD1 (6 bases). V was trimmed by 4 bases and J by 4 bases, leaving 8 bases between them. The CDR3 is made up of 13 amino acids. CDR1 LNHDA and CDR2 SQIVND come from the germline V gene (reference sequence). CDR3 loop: CASSTRGNQPQHF. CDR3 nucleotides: TGTGCCAGTAGTACCAGGGGAAATCAGCCCCAGCATTTT.

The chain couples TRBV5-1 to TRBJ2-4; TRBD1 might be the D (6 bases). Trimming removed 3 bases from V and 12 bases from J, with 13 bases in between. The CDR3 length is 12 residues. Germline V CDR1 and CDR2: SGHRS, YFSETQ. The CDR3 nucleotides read TGCGCCAGCAGCTCGGACAGTACTCGTCAGTACTTC. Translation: CASSSDSTRQYF.

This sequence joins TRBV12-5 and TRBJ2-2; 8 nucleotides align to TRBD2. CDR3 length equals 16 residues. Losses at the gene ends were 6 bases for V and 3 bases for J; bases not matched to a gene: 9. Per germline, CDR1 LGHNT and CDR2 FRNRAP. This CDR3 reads CASGLGREEDTGELFF. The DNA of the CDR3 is TGTGCTAGTGGCCTGGGGCGGGAGGAGGACACCGGGGAGCTGTTTTTT. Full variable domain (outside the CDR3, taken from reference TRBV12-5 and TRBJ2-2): DARVTQTPRHKVTEMGQEVTMRCQPILGHNTVFWYRQTMMQGLELLAYFRNRAPLDDSGMPKDRFSAEMPDATLATLKIQPSEPRDSAVYFCASGLGREEDTGELFFGEGSRLTVL.

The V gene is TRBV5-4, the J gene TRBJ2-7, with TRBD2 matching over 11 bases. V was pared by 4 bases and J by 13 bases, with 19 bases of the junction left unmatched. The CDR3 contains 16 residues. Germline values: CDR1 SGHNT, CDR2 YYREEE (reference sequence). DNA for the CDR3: TGTGCCAGCAGCCCTGGAGGCGGGACTAGCGGTGGAAAGCTCTACTTC. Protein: CASSPGGGTSGGKLYF.

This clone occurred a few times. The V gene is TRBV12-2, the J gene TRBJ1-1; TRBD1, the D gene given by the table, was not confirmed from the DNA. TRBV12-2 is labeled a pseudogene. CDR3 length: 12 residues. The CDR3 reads CASRYRGTEAFF. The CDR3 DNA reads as TGTGCAAGTCGCTACAGGGGGACTGAAGCTTTCTTT.

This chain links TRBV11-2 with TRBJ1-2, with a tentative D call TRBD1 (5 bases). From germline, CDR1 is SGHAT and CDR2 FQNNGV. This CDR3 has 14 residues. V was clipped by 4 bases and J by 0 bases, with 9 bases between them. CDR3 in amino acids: CASSYRQTNYGYTF. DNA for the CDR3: TGTGCCAGCAGCTACCGACAGACTAACTATGGCTACACCTTC.